Listed below are T cell receptor beta chains from one sample, sequenced in a study of T cells after yellow fever vaccination. TCRdb redid the calling of the 5' RACE reads with MiXCR, one entry per CDR3 protein. In the table there are 90,000 to 130,000 distinct CDR3 sequences, 8.4% of which are singletons. The starting material was CD8+ T cells sorted from PBMCs, obtained 45 days after the yellow fever booster vaccination. All receptors come from a man between 25 and 39 years old who received the YFV17D yellow fever vaccine. Both conserved end residues are part of each CDR3. Fields, in order: D gene, clone size, J gene, CDR3 length, V gene, CDR3 DNA, CDR3 protein. The D gene is left open where the match is weak. Clone size appears in some rows only: once, few, many, or a class for an expanded clone.

>-|many|TRBJ2-7|14|TRBV7-7
TGTGCTAGCAGCTTAGTGGGGACACAGGGACAGCAGTACTTC
CASSLVGTQGQQYF
>TRBD2|few|TRBJ2-7|15|TRBV9
TGTGCCAGCAGCAGTACGGGACTAGAGGGCTACGAGCAGTACTTC
CASSSTGLEGYEQYF
>-|many|TRBJ1-2|13|TRBV29-1
TGCAGCGCCCGGGACACCACTAACTATGGCTACACCTTC
CSARDTTNYGYTF
>-|many|TRBJ1-1|13|TRBV6-6
TGTGCCAGCAGTTACCTTGGGAACACTGAAGCTTTCTTT
CASSYLGNTEAFF
>TRBD1|-|TRBJ2-7|14|TRBV25-1
TGTGCCAGCAGTGGTGGGACAGGGGGCGCGAAGCAGTACTTC
CASSGGTGGAKQYF
>TRBD2|many|TRBJ2-5|15|TRBV7-6
TGTGCCAGCAGCTTAGCCAGCGGGGGGCAAGAGACCCAGTACTTC
CASSLASGGQETQYF
>-|many|TRBJ2-7|15|TRBV20-1
TGCAGTGCTAGAGATCTAGGGATCCCCTCCTACGAGCAGTACTTC
CSARDLGIPSYEQYF
>-|many|TRBJ2-1|13|TRBV7-9
TGTGCCAGCAGCCCGAGGGAGGCGAATGAGCAGTTCTTC
CASSPREANEQFF
>TRBD1|-|TRBJ1-5|14|TRBV28
TGTGCCAGCCAAACAGGGGCTGGTAATCAGCCCCAGCATTTT
CASQTGAGNQPQHF
>TRBD2|-|TRBJ2-2|19|TRBV2
TGTGCCAGCGGATCTCCGGAAGGGCGGGAGGGGGTGACCACCGGGGAGCTGTTTTTT
CASGSPEGREGVTTGELFF
>TRBD2|many|TRBJ2-1|18|TRBV5-1
TGCGCCAGCAGCTTGGATTGGACTAGCGGGATCTCCTACAATGAGCAGTTCTTC
CASSLDWTSGISYNEQFF
>-|-|TRBJ2-7|15|TRBV5-6
TGTGCCAGCAGCTTGTATAGCGGAGACCTCTACGAGCAGTACTTC
CASSLYSGDLYEQYF
>TRBD2|many|TRBJ2-3|15|TRBV7-9
TGTGCCAGCAGCGGACTAGCGGGAGTTTTGAATACGCAGTATTTT
CASSGLAGVLNTQYF
>-|many|TRBJ2-3|12|TRBV29-1
TGCAGCGTTGAAGGGGACCCGGGTACGCAGTATTTT
CSVEGDPGTQYF
>-|many|TRBJ1-1|12|TRBV6-5
TGTGCCAGCAGGACTGCCGGGACAGAAGCTTTCTTT
CASRTAGTEAFF
>TRBD1|-|TRBJ2-3|14|TRBV2
TGTGCCAGCCTCGAGGACAGGGGAGCAGATACGCAGTATTTT
CASLEDRGADTQYF
>TRBD2|-|TRBJ2-5|14|TRBV7-9
TGTGCCAGCAGCCAGGCGGGAGAGGTGGAGACCCAGTACTTC
CASSQAGEVETQYF
>-|many|TRBJ2-1|16|TRBV4-3
TGCGCCAGCAGCCTTGGACTCCCGAGCTCCTACAATGAGCAGTTCTTC
CASSLGLPSSYNEQFF
>-|many|TRBJ1-1|12|TRBV28
TGTGCCAGCAGGGACCCAAACACTGAAGCTTTCTTT
CASRDPNTEAFF
>-|many|TRBJ2-1|13|TRBV5-1
TGCGCCAGCAGCGAGGACTGGGACAATGAGCAGTTCTTC
CASSEDWDNEQFF
>TRBD1|many|TRBJ2-3|15|TRBV6-2/TRBV6-3
TGTGCCAGCAGTTACCGGGACAGGGGCCCAGATACGCAGTATTTT
CASSYRDRGPDTQYF